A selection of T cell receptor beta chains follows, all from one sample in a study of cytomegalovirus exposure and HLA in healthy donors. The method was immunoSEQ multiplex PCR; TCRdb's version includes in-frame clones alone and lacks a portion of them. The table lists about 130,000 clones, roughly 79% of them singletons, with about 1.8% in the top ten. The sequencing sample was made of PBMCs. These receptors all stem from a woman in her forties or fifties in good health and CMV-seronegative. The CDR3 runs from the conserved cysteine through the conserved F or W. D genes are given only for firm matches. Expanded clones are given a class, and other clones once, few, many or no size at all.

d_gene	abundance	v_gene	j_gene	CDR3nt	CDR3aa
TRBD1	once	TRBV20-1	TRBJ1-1	TGCAGTGCTAGGACAGGGAGGGCTTTCTTT	CSARTGRAFF
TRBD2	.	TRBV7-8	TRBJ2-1	TGTGCCAGCAGCTCGGGACTAGGGGGTCATGAGCAGTTCTTC	CASSSGLGGHEQFF
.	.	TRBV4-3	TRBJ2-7	TGCGCCAGCAGCCAAGATGCAGGGCCTGACGAGCAGTACTTC	CASSQDAGPDEQYF
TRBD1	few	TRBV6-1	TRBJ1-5	TGTGCCAGCAGTGAAATACTCCGGGACAGACCAATCCTTAGCAATCAGCCCCAGCATTTT	CASSEILRDRPILSNQPQHF
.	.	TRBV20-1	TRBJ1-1	TGCAGTGCTAGAGGGCCGGGTAGGGCTTTCTTT	CSARGPGRAFF
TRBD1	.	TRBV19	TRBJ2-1	TGTGCCAGTAGTATAGGAAGGGACAGCTCTTTCTACAATGAGCAGTTCTTC	CASSIGRDSSFYNEQFF
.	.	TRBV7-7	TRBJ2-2	TGTGCTAGCAGCTTAGCGCTCGGGGAGGTCGGGGAGCTGTTTTTT	CASSLALGEVGELFF
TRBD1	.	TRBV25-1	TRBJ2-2	TGTGCCAGCAGTCCTTTCCGGACAGGGCGGTCCGGGGAGCTGTTTTTT	CASSPFRTGRSGELFF
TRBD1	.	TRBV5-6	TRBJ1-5	TGTGCCAGCAGTTCTGGGACAGTCAATCAGCCCCAGCATTTT	CASSSGTVNQPQHF
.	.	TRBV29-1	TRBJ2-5	TGCAGCGTGGCCGGGTCTATCAACTCAGAGACCCAGTACTTC	CSVAGSINSETQYF
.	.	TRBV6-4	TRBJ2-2	TGTGCCAGCAGTGAAAGGGGGACCACCGGGGAGCTGTTTTTT	CASSERGTTGELFF
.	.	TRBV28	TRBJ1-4	TGTGCCAGCAGTTTATCGGGACAAACTAATGAAAAACTGTTTTTT	CASSLSGQTNEKLFF
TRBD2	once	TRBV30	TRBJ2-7	TGTGCCTGGAGCGGGGGAGGGCCTGGTGAGCAGTACTTC	CAWSGGGPGEQYF
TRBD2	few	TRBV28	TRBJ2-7	TGTGCCAGCAGTTCACCGTGGGGGGAGGGCGAAAAGAGGCAGTACTTC	CASSSPWGEGEKRQYF
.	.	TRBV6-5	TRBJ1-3	TGTGCCAGCAGAACTAATAGGGGTACTGGAAACACCATATATTTT	CASRTNRGTGNTIYF
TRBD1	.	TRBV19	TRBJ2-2	TGTGCCAGTACCCTGACAGGGGCGAACACCGGGGAGCTGTTTTTT	CASTLTGANTGELFF
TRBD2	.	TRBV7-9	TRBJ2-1	TGTGCCAGCAGCTTCGGACTAGCCCTTGGGGACAATGAGCAGTTCTTC	CASSFGLALGDNEQFF
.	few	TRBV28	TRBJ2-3	TGTGCCAGCAGTTTATTTCGGTTCAAAAATCCCCTCCCAGATACGCAGTATTTT	CASSLFRFKNPLPDTQYF
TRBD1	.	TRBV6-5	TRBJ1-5	TGTGCCAGCAGCTTGGACAGGACCAATCAGCCCCAGAATTTT	CASSLDRTNQPQNF
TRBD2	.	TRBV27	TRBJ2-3	TGTGCCAGCAGTTTATGGGGCGGGAGAGGTACAGATACGCAGTATTTT	CASSLWGGRGTDTQYF
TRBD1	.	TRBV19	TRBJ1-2	TGTGCCAGTAGTCCCGGGACAGGGGAACGGGACTATGGCTACACCTTC	CASSPGTGERDYGYTF
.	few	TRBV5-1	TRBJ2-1	TGCGCCAGCGGTCCCCAAGGCCAGGGTTCCAAGGATGAGCAGTTCTTC	CASGPQGQGSKDEQFF
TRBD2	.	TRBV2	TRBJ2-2	TGTGCCAGCGGTACCGGGACTAGCGTCTCCGGGGAGCTGTTTTTT	CASGTGTSVSGELFF
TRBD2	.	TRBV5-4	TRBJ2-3	TGTGCCAGCAGCTCCCATCTAACGGGAGGAGGAACAGATACGCAGTATTTT	CASSSHLTGGGTDTQYF
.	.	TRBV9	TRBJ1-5	TGTGCCAGCAGCTCAGGGGAAGGACAGCCCCAGCATTTT	CASSSGEGQPQHF
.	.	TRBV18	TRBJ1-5	TGTGCCAGCTCACCGACGGGGTATAGCAATCAGCCCCAGCATTTT	CASSPTGYSNQPQHF
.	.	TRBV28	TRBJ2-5	TGTGCCAGCAGAGCAACACAGGGATACCAAGAGACCCAGTACTTC	CASRATQGYQETQYF
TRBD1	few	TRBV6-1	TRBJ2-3	TGTGCCAGCAGGGACAGGGTTCAGACAGATACGCAGTATTTT	CASRDRVQTDTQYF
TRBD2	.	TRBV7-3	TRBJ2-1	TGTGCCAGCAGCTTAACCGCCATGGCGGGAGGGCAGGATGAGCAGTTCTTC	CASSLTAMAGGQDEQFF